This T cell receptor beta chain was found in a study of vaccination and CD4 T cells after COVID-19. Looking at the study overall: The study drew post-COVID samples a median approximately 100 days after diagnosis (range 35 to 161). Control cultures, each given a CEFX pool, an HIV-1 Nef pool, or no peptide, were included.

Of note for this clonotype: As yet, its antigen is unknown.

The Oncomine TCR Beta short-read assay was applied to DNA of cultured CD4+ T cells. TCRdb analysed the PCR reads with MiXCR anew, one entry per CDR3 protein. The top ten clones hold roughly 15% of a sample with approximately 21,000 distinct CDR3 sequences, around 53% of them seen once. The treatment was: roughly ten-day PBMC culture with coronavirus spike peptide pools or control peptides (ViraFEST assay). Cells received half-medium changes with fresh IL-2 medium on days 3 and 7. The sequence derives from a human donor who had recovered from COVID-19. Sequencing was performed on CD4+ T cells from blood, cultured in vitro.

The CDR3 loop is CASSYLAGGGSDTQYF. The CDR3 DNA is TGTGCCAGTAGCTATTTAGCGGGAGGTGGTTCAGATACGCAGTATTTT. The rearrangement joins TRBV19 to TRBJ2-3; 10 nucleotides align to TRBD2. Unmatched junction bases numbered 10, after V lost 6 bases and J lost 4 bases. Germline V lookup: CDR1 LNHDA, CDR2 SQIVND (reference sequence). The CDR3 totals 16 residues.